This TCR beta chain was sequenced during a study of cytomegalovirus exposure and HLA in healthy donors listed by TCRdb under 2017. Describing the broader study: An earlier analysis of several hundred of the donors reported about 260 Gb of sequence data and some 110 million unique TCR beta sequences obtained from about 179 million T cells. About 300 gigabases of sequencing data and roughly 90 million unique TCR sequences were included in an early release covering under 650 HLA-typed donors. Of the roughly 400 genotyped donors, approximately 83% fell in the genetic ancestry cluster associated with self-reported Caucasian donors. The aim of the study was to test whether cataloging public T cell receptors could identify signatures of past pathogen exposure. Using immunosequencing, the study profiled T cell repertoires from about 620 subjects and related those repertoires to cytomegalovirus serostatus. In addition to the first cohort of roughly 700 subjects, a separate validation cohort of about 120 different subjects was used. To predict cytomegalovirus infection status, the study brought together high-throughput TCR immunosequencing, statistical association of individual TCRs with disease status, and machine learning. In a later analysis, previously published TCR beta repertoires from about 640 donors were re-analyzed and high-resolution HLA genotyping was added so that TCR occurrence patterns could be studied. Rather than drawing on any new phenotypic data, the later analysis identified candidate immune exposures from TCR beta sequences and the way those sequences occurred across donors. An earlier analysis of some 600 of the donors applied high-throughput TCR beta sequencing to assess whether each TCR beta V gene segment acted as functional or pseudogenic. Donor age, sex, ethnicity and CMV serostatus were collected together with the repertoire data. A later genetic analysis used genome-wide SNP genotypes for about 60% of the roughly 700 donors, treating that subset as a discovery cohort. All discovery cohort repertoires had been generated using a single sequencing platform. HLA typing covered class I and class II loci at four-digit resolution. Typing coverage differed by locus: A, B, C, DRB1 and DQB1 were typed in roughly 620-630 donors, DQA1 in about 500, DPA1 in 600 to 610, and DPB1 in 450 to 480. Several DR-DQ haplotypes were treated as single units for association and clustering because of strong linkage in the cohort. On average, about 240,000 unique TCR beta nucleotide sequences were sequenced per donor among more than 350 genotyped donors of the cohort, with around 19% of those sequences being non-productive.

In the germline V gene, CDR1 corresponds to SGHRS and CDR2 to YFSETQ. Spanning cysteine to phenylalanine, the CDR3 consists of 14 amino acids. The sequence is cut down to CDR3 DNA, 42 bases in frame from base 1. V is shortened by 4 bases, J by 4 bases, and the region joining them spans 14 bases. Libraries were constructed by the immunoSEQ multiplex PCR assay. The multiplex PCR relied on a mix of 60 forward primers for TCR Vbeta segments and 13 reverse primers for TCR Jbeta segments. The CDR3 region of rearranged TCR beta genes was amplified from genomic DNA with a multiplex PCR assay. Amplified TCR beta libraries were sequenced as 87-base-pair reads on the Illumina HiSeq System. The published analysis was carried out like this. In a later analysis, around 80 million unique TCR beta chains were counted across the roughly 670 repertoires, and roughly 10 million of these chains were shared by at least two donors. A nearest-neighbor algorithm error-corrected the raw reads and collapsed the reads into unique sequences, merging closely related sequences to remove PCR and sequencing errors. To assign V, D and J gene segments, CDR3 sequences were aligned to IMGT reference sequences. For a sequence to be retained, at least a six-nucleotide match to both a V gene segment and a J gene segment was required. Rearrangements were classified as productive when the CDR3 lacked stop codons and remained in frame with V and J, and all other rearrangements were classified as non-productive. Following IMGT convention, CDR3 was defined as the stretch from the second conserved V-encoded cysteine up to the conserved J-encoded phenylalanine. Sequences without an unambiguous match to a single V gene segment were excluded from the earlier analysis of about 600 of the donors. An earlier analysis of 500 to 700 of the donors classified V segments as functional when productive rearrangements were above 56.7% and as segregating when the standard deviation between donors was above 5%. A statistical classification framework was built for diagnosing cytomegalovirus status from the catalog of TCR beta chain sequences. In a later analysis, V and J genes were assigned by comparing TCR nucleotide sequences against IMGT/GENE-DB human TR gene sequences. Using the TCRdist pipeline, a later analysis assigned CDR3 sequences along with most-parsimonious VDJ recombination scenarios. In a later analysis, each TCR beta chain was defined by its CDR3 amino acid sequence together with its V-gene family, and reads lacking a unique V-gene family were excluded. As a way to deal with suspected cross-contamination and a sequencing artifact, a later analysis dropped 640 or so nucleotide sequences that were highly shared and had low generation probability. In a later analysis, a clonal expansion index was calculated for each public chain from normalized within-repertoire ranks of inferred template counts. Generation probabilities in a later analysis came from a VDJ recombination model fitted to out-of-frame rearrangements, and those results were checked against IGoR. A later analysis scored TCR-TCR, TCR-HLA and TCR-CMV co-occurrence with hypergeometric tests, applying a repertoire-size bias correction to TCR pairs. In a later analysis, false discovery rates were estimated by permuting HLA or CMV assignments 20 times. In a later analysis, co-occurring TCRs were grouped using DBSCAN, with TCRdist sequence similarity added in when clustering inside HLA-allele-positive subsets. Repertoires with fewer than 30,000 or more than 120,000 public chains were left out of co-occurrence clustering, as were about five repertoires with anomalous nucleotide sharing. TCRdb mirrors the immuneACCESS table, restricted to in-frame sequences. Some clones are absent from its copies; in checked studies, under half trace to an unresolved V gene, and the reason for the others is unknown. D and trimming were read from the DNA, whereas the V and J calls and clone size are those reported in that table. For this sample there are approximately 110,000 clones; 15% appear just once. Roughly 2% of the sample lies in the top ten.

Notes on this clone: What antigen it recognizes has not been identified. The record has no base qualities; no much larger clone is one base away. Other DNA variants within this sample encode the same CDR3.

The full study reports these points: Strong co-occurrence of HLA alleles, especially DR and DQ, made assigning TCR associations to individual alleles difficult. Linkage disequilibrium might explain the correlated functional status among segregating V segments, but an unknown experimental factor could not be excluded. A later genetic analysis reported fewer N-insertions in productive TCRs among donors in an Asian-associated ancestry cluster than the approximately 670-donor mean. A group of highly shared sequence variants was considered likely to be a technical artifact of the sequencing pipeline. In a later analysis, most CMV-associated TCR beta chains were found to appear HLA-restricted, with HLA associations seemingly driven largely by CMV exposure. Three of the identified cytomegalovirus-associated TCR beta chains were confirmed in vitro to be specific for cytomegalovirus antigens. According to the authors, the approach could potentially be generalized to other disease states and immunological phenotypes. An earlier analysis of 587 of the donors showed that most TCR beta V segments appeared in productive rearrangements either about 90% or about 30% of the time, which broadly matched IMGT annotations. A later analysis found that TCR association rates varied across HLA loci, with DRB1 alleles showing the most associated TCRs and HLA-C alleles the fewest. V-gene and J-gene trimming of TCR beta chains was associated with a missense DCLRE1C variant in a later genetic analysis, and the association was replicated in an independent cohort. The study gave a list of 150 to 200 TCR beta chains associated with cytomegalovirus. Cytomegalovirus status was reported to be diagnosed by the classifier with high specificity and sensitivity in both the original and validation cohorts. A later analysis found that HLA-associated TCR beta chains were more clonally expanded and had lower generation probabilities than equally common non-associated chains. While some public TCRs were present in many individuals, most TCR sequences turned up only very rarely across donors. In a later analysis, several top co-occurrence clusters were reported to appear linked to parvovirus B19, influenza, CMV and Epstein-Barr virus. Because some donors lacked HLA typing at each locus, the association tests relied only on the typed subset. For the cohort, immune exposure information was limited to CMV serostatus. Only TCR beta chains were sequenced in this cohort, and the absence of alpha or paired-chain data limited detectable features. The presence/absence analyses assumed that sequencing depth was roughly uniform across donors, and that assumption may not be true. Because the 87-base-pair reads could not distinguish some IMGT-functional V segments, including TRBV6-2 and TRBV6-3, those segments were excluded. A further reported finding was that TCR beta sequences accurately predicted the HLA-A and HLA-B alleles for most subjects in the first cohort. Specific HLA alleles were associated with over 15,000 TCR beta sequences at a false discovery rate of 0.05 in a later analysis. The earlier analysis of almost 600 of the donors excluded about 16 rarely observed V segments, including chromosome 9 orphons, because counts were too low.

The cohort comprised some 680 healthy bone marrow donors. At the time of sampling, all cohort members were nominally healthy, though unrecorded immune exposures were likely present. The donor tested CMV seronegative and was one of the 352 seronegative cohort members. Each donor provided a peripheral blood sample, and peripheral blood mononuclear cells were used for TCR beta sequencing. The Qiagen DNeasy Blood Extraction Kit was used to extract genomic DNA from the blood cell samples. The rearranged segments are TRBV5-1 and TRBJ1-1; D gene: possibly TRBD1, on 5 matching bases. The source material was PBMCs. The TCR was taken from a woman aged 18 to 35 in good health and CMV-seronegative. Here is the DNA: TGCGCCAGCAGCGCAGACAGTTGGGTCACTGAAGCTTTCTTT. It codes for CASSADSWVTEAFF.